This record looks at one T cell receptor beta chain sequence and its context. TCRdb keeps only in-frame clones here, not all; method: immunoSEQ multiplex PCR. Of 170,000 or so clones listed, roughly 92% were seen once; the top ten hold around 1.3%. This record comes from a study of control samples from healthy donors and cancer patients. CDR1 MGHRA and CDR2 YSYEKL come from the germline V gene. This CDR3 comprises 15 residues. The V gene lost 1 base and the J gene lost 4 bases, with 11 bases spanning the gap. The rearrangement links TRBV4-1 to TRBJ1-5; the D gene is possibly TRBD1 (6 bases). The sequenced material came from blood. The sequence derives from a woman aged 18-30 years in good health. CDR3 residues: CASSQVFTGNQPQHF. Written as DNA, the CDR3 is TGCGCCAGCAGCCAAGTATTTACAGGGAATCAGCCCCAGCATTTT.